This T cell receptor beta chain derives from a study of Graves' ophthalmopathy and Graves' hyperthyroidism (dated by TCRdb to the late 2010s). Background for the entire study: Peripheral blood was collected before any treatment was given, at the time of initial diagnosis. In total, 135 blood samples were TCR-sequenced: approximately 40 ophthalmopathy, over 70 hyperthyroidism and some 17 hyperthyroidism-to-ophthalmopathy patients. TCR beta repertoire signatures were used to distinguish Graves' ophthalmopathy from Graves' hyperthyroidism and to predict progression to ophthalmopathy. An independent validation cohort comprised 18 hyperthyroidism patients and over 15 patients who later progressed from hyperthyroidism to ophthalmopathy. In a handful of hyperthyroidism patients, the T-cell repertoire of thyroid tissue was compared with the T-cell repertoire of blood. Once sampling was done, hyperthyroidism patients were given methimazole at a starting dose of 30 mg daily, while ophthalmopathy patients were given high-dose intravenous methylprednisolone. To explore V-J signatures that separate ophthalmopathy from hyperthyroidism, a discovery set of about 98 patients was enrolled, consisting of 43 with ophthalmopathy and roughly 60 with stable hyperthyroidism.

For CDR1 and CDR2, the germline V gene (reference sequence) lists SEHNR and FQNEAQ. From V the trimming removes 4 bases and from J it removes 11 bases, while the gene matches leave 8 bases of the junction unaccounted for. There are 13 amino acids in the CDR3, from cysteine to phenylalanine inclusive. Only the CDR3 DNA is retained, 39 bases long and in frame from the first base. TCR beta CDR3 regions were amplified from RNA transcripts for repertoire sequencing. A first-round RT-PCR used HTBI primers with the Qiagen OneStep RT-PCR kit, followed by a second-round multiplex PCR, size selection and purification. Libraries were sequenced paired-end with 100 bp reads on an Illumina HiSeq2000. The original pipeline was this. Reads were processed with SOAPnuke, discarding reads with adapters, uncalled bases, mean Phred below 15, or no exact constant-primer or identifier match. COPE v1.2.5 was used to merge high-quality paired reads. Each unique nucleotide sequence was treated as a clonotype, and MiTCR v1.1 was used to align the clonotypes to the IMGT TRB V, D and J references. Analysis was restricted to V-J combinations with a frequency above 0.0001, which covered 98% to 99.2% of repertoires. For each V-J combination, a TCR clonal expansion and chaos score was defined as F50 clonal expansion divided by the chaos observed in the TCRdist matrix. Welch's t-statistics and random forest were used to narrow the features down to around 12 V-J combinations, which were then fed into a naive Bayes classifier. The similarity between thyroid and blood repertoires was quantified using the Morisita-Horn index. TCRdb reran the public reads through fastp at Q25 and MiXCR, keeping productive beta chains. Rows with one shared CDR3 protein collapse into an entry with the most common genes and DNA. The V and J calls come from TCRdb's annotation, not from the publication. For this sample the table gives about 740,000 distinct CDR3 sequences, of which roughly 41% were detected only once. In total, the top ten clones hold 44% of the sample.

The ophthalmopathy patients had moderately to severely active disease, with a Clinical Activity Score of 3 or higher, a NOSPECS grade of 4 or higher, and a disease duration of less than 3 months. Patients with other autoimmune diseases, uncontrolled infections, pregnancy or lactation were excluded. Clinical symptoms, serum thyroxine, TRAb, thyroid ultrasound and orbital computed tomography formed the basis of the diagnosis. Using Ficoll-Paque density gradient centrifugation, PBMCs were isolated from 8.5 to 10 ml of fresh peripheral blood. Trizol reagent was used to extract the total RNA, and its quality was then checked on an Agilent 2100 Bioanalyzer. Points on this clonotype: This clone's antigen is unknown. No qualities accompany the bases; no much larger clone lies one base away.

Points the paper makes about the study in general: The 13-signature model separated ophthalmopathy from stable hyperthyroidism with roughly 88% sensitivity and just under 84% specificity in cross-validation, and 80%/75% in the test set. Most of the expanded thyroid clonotypes with a frequency above 0.001 were also detected in blood, and it was suggested that the thyroid immune response may be reflected by blood repertoires. No statistical method was used to set the sample size in advance, and the investigators knew which group each participant was assigned to. In validation, the model predicted ophthalmopathy progression with about 71% sensitivity and 72.22% specificity; roughly eleven predicted patients were CT-confirmed with GO in a median of roughly 6.8 months.

This sequence was found in an adult man with Graves' ophthalmopathy. The chain is encoded by TRBV7-9 joined to TRBJ1-1; 9 of the junction bases match TRBD1. Specimen: peripheral blood. The CDR3 amino acid sequence is: CASSSTGGAKAFF. In nucleotides, the sequence is TGTGCCAGCAGCTCCACAGGGGGCGCCAAGGCTTTCTTT.